Each of the 24 T cell receptor beta chains below was sequenced from the same sample in a study of T cell responses to AZD1222 COVID-19 vaccine. Measured with immunoSEQ multiplex PCR; TCRdb has only the in-frame clones, and not every one. Seen here are 80,000 to 95,000 clones, around nine tenths observed once, and the top ten hold over 2.5%. Here the sequenced sample was peripheral blood, taken on day 0 of MenACWY control vaccination. Every receptor here comes from an adult in good health.

V gene TRBV14 combines with J gene TRBJ1-1; tentatively, D is TRBD1 (5 bases). Germline V CDR1 and CDR2: SGHDN, FVKESK. The CDR3 is 14 amino acids. Between the trimmed V and J ends, which lost 0 bases and 0 bases, there was a span of 5 bases. CDR3 nucleotides: TGTGCCAGCAGCCAAGACAGGGTGAACACTGAAGCTTTCTTT. Protein product: CASSQDRVNTEAFF.

This clone was detected once. This rearrangement joins TRBV5-1 to TRBJ2-5; weak D call: TRBD2 (5 bases). This CDR3 spans 15 amino acids. Germline V gene lookup returns CDR1 SGHRS and CDR2 YFSETQ. Trimming pared 7 bases from V and 5 bases from J, leaving 21 bases between. The CDR3 sequence: CASRRKGGLGETQYF. The CDR3 DNA reads TGCGCCAGCCGGCGCAAAGGAGGTTTGGGGGAGACCCAGTACTTC.

The V gene is TRBV11-3, the J gene TRBJ2-6; D call uncertain. V lost 3 bases, J lost 8 bases, and 20 bases lay in between. CDR1 and CDR2 from the germline V gene are SGHNT and YENEEA. The CDR3 consists of 17 residues. The CDR3 DNA is TGTGCCAGCAGCTTTATCTCCGGGCTCGTGGGAACCAACGTCCTGACTTTC. Translation gives CASSFISGLVGTNVLTF.

Regarding this clone: The identical CDR3 is also encoded by other nucleotide sequences in the sample. V is TRBV7-3 and J is TRBJ1-4; TRBD1 is a possible D gene (6 bases). CDR1 and CDR2 (germline): SGHTA, FQGTGA. The CDR3 sequence is 15 residues long. V gave up 0 bases and J gave up 3 bases, with 8 bases separating them. The CDR3 DNA is TGTGCCAGCAGCTTAACAGGGGGGGCTAATGAAAAACTGTTTTTT. Translated: CASSLTGGANEKLFF.

The chain combines TRBV4-2 with TRBJ2-3; TRBD2 aligns across 12 bases. V dropped 1 base and J dropped 2; count of bases not matched to a gene: 4. This CDR3 contains 17 residues. Germline V CDR1 and CDR2: LGHNA, YNFKEQ. DNA for the CDR3: TGTGCCAGCAGCCAAGGTAGGACTAGCGGGGACACAGATACGCAGTATTTT. Translated, it gives CASSQGRTSGDTDTQYF.

The chain uses TRBV21-1 and TRBJ2-7; the table's D call TRBD2 went unverified against the DNA. TRBV21-1 is an annotated pseudogene. The CDR3 is 12 residues long. CDR3 in amino acids: CASSLRSYEQYF. CDR3 bases: TGTGCCAGCAGCTTGCGCTCCTACGAGCAGTACTTC.

This chain uses TRBV10-3 with TRBJ2-3; D gene unclear. The CDR3 has 13 residues. Trimming pared 2 bases from V and 0 bases from J, leaving 3 bases between. Germline V gene lookup returns CDR1 ENHRY and CDR2 SYGVKD. The CDR3: CAISEGSTDTQYF. The CDR3 DNA is TGTGCCATCAGTGAGGGCAGCACAGATACGCAGTATTTT.

CDR3 sequence (DNA): TGTGCCAGCAGCTTAGGGGTGGGCAGGGGCTATGGCTACACCTTC. This gives the protein CASSLGVGRGYGYTF. The chain carries TRBV11-2 and TRBJ1-2; the D gene is possibly TRBD1 (6 bases). Germline CDR1 SGHAT, CDR2 FQNNGV. The CDR3 contains 15 residues. V was trimmed by 1 base and J by 4 bases, leaving 13 bases between them.

The chain links TRBV11-2 to TRBJ2-5; TRBD1 might be the D (5 bases). The V end was cut by 3 bases, the J end by 6 bases, with 20 bases between. There are 16 residues in the CDR3. The germline V gene has CDR1 SGHAT and CDR2 FQNNGV. This chain's CDR3 is CASSFPPREGKKTQYF. In DNA form, the CDR3 reads TGTGCCAGCAGCTTCCCTCCCAGGGAAGGTAAAAAGACCCAGTACTTC.

The chain is built from TRBV24-1 and TRBJ1-2; 8 nucleotides align to TRBD1. The CDR3 contains 13 residues. V was clipped by 6 bases and J by 2 bases; unmatched bases: 1. In germline, CDR1 is KGHDR, CDR2 SFDVKD. The CDR3 sequence: CATSPGGNYGYTF. The CDR3 DNA sequence: TGTGCCACCAGTCCAGGGGGCAACTATGGCTACACCTTC.

The rearrangement joins TRBV7-2 to TRBJ1-1; possibly TRBD1 for D (6 bases). The CDR3 is made up of 14 amino acids. Germline CDR1 is SGHTA and CDR2 is FQGNSA. V was cut by 3 bases and J by 1 base, with 9 bases left in between. CDR3 DNA sequence: TGTGCCAGCAGCTTCCGGGGACAGAACACTGAAGCTTTCTTT. The encoded protein is CASSFRGQNTEAFF.

The rearrangement joins TRBV25-1 to TRBJ1-6; D is ambiguous. The CDR3 loop spans 12 amino acids. The germline V gene has CDR1 MGHDK and CDR2 SYGVNS. Trimming pared 2 bases from V and 7 bases from J, leaving 3 bases between. CDR3 protein: CASSEGNSPLHF. DNA of the CDR3: TGTGCCAGCAGTGAAGGGAATTCACCCCTCCACTTT.

This chain connects TRBV10-1 to TRBJ1-2; no reliable D call. Trimming removed 10 bases at V and 6 bases at J, with 15 bases between. The CDR3 length is 12 residues. Germline values: CDR1 WNHNN, CDR2 SYGVQD (reference sequence). CDR3 sequence (DNA): TGCGCCACCAGGCCACAAATCCATGGCTACACCTTC. As protein: CATRPQIHGYTF.

The V gene is TRBV7-2, the J gene TRBJ2-5, with D perhaps assigned TRBD1 or TRBD2 (5 bases each). The CDR3 covers 13 residues. CDR1 is SGHTA and CDR2 is FQGNSA in the germline V gene. The V gene lost 1 base and the J gene lost 7 bases, with 10 bases spanning the gap. The DNA of the CDR3 is TGTGCCAGCAGCTTAGGAGGGGTGCGGACCCAGTACTTC. Its protein product is CASSLGGVRTQYF.

V usage is TRBV9 and J usage is TRBJ2-7; 7 bases agree with TRBD1. This CDR3 region has 13 residues. Losses at the gene ends were 7 bases for V and 2 bases for J; bases not matched to a gene: 6. Per the germline V gene, CDR1 is SGDLS and CDR2 is YYNGEE. This CDR3 reads CASGRDSPYEQYF. In DNA form, the CDR3 reads TGTGCCAGCGGCCGGGACAGTCCCTACGAGCAGTACTTC.

This clone was seen a handful of times. The J gene is TRBJ2-2, the V gene TRBV2; TRBD1 matches 10 bases. Trimming took 4 bases from V and 8 from J; bases not matched to a gene: 7. Germline V CDR1 and CDR2: SNHLY, FYNNEI. There are 15 residues in the CDR3. CDR3 loop: CASSVGQGTRGELFF. The CDR3 bases are TGTGCCAGCAGTGTGGGACAGGGGACACGTGGGGAGCTGTTTTTT.

The chain employs TRBV18 and TRBJ1-5; 8 bases are shared with TRBD1. J lost 5 bases, V lost 4 bases, and 7 bases had no gene match. The CDR3 is made up of 15 amino acids. CDR1 KGHSH and CDR2 LQKENI come from the germline V gene. In DNA, the CDR3 is TGTGCCAGCTCACAGCCTGGACAGGGTGATCAGCCCCAGCATTTT. Translation gives CASSQPGQGDQPQHF.

The V gene is TRBV4-3, the J gene TRBJ1-2; D unresolved. The ends were cut back, 0 bases at V and 4 bases at J, with 9 bases in the middle. In germline, CDR1 is LGHNA, CDR2 YSLEER. This CDR3 has 14 amino acids. This CDR3 reads CASSQDSGVYGYTF. The CDR3 coding sequence is TGCGCCAGCAGCCAAGATTCAGGTGTCTATGGCTACACCTTC.

This chain joins TRBV5-4 and TRBJ1-2; D may be TRBD1 (6 bases). The CDR3 runs 14 residues. Deletions cut 1 base from V and 2 bases from J, with 9 bases between. In germline, CDR1 is SGHNT, CDR2 YYREEE (reference sequence). The CDR3 protein is CASSLWTVNYGYTF. As DNA, the CDR3 is TGTGCCAGCAGCTTGTGGACAGTCAACTATGGCTACACCTTC.

The chain employs TRBV2 and TRBJ2-5; D is unclear. Trimming left V 6 bases short and J 5 bases short, with 13 bases between. The V gene's germline CDR1 is SNHLY and CDR2 FYNNEI. The CDR3 spans 13 residues. CDR3 region: CASRDARRETQYF. The DNA for the CDR3 is TGTGCCAGCAGGGATGCTAGGCGGGAGACCCAGTACTTC.

The chain has TRBV3-1 (or the pseudogene TRBV3-2) and TRBJ2-2, with D possibly being TRBD2 (5 bases). Trimming shortened V by 0 bases and J by 7 bases, and 12 bases separated the two germline ends. Germline CDR1 is LGHDT and CDR2 is YNNKEL (reference sequence). The CDR3 is made up of 15 amino acids. DNA for the CDR3: TGTGCCAGCAGCCAAGAGAGGCTCCGGGGCGGGGAGCTGTTTTTT. Encoded protein: CASSQERLRGGELFF.

This chain uses TRBV27 with TRBJ1-5; TRBD1 might be the D (5 bases). V dropped 3 bases and J dropped 6 bases, with 15 bases sitting between them. Per germline, CDR1 MNHEY and CDR2 SMNVEV (reference sequence). This CDR3 has 15 residues. The CDR3 DNA sequence: TGTGCCAGCAGTTTTAGTGGGGGAGGATTTCAGCCCCAGCATTTT. This gives the protein CASSFSGGGFQPQHF.

Only a few counts were recorded for this clone. The CDR3 region has the DNA TGTGCTAGTGGTTTGTCCACAGGGAATTCACCCCTCCACTTT. This encodes CASGLSTGNSPLHF. This rearrangement joins TRBV12-5 to TRBJ1-6, with D perhaps matching TRBD1 (6 bases). Trimming shortened V by 2 bases and J by 7 bases, and 9 bases separated the two germline ends. Looked up from germline, CDR1 is LGHNT and CDR2 is FRNRAP. There are 14 residues in the CDR3.

V usage is TRBV6-5 and J usage is TRBJ2-1; TRBD1 matches at 10 bases. Trimming took 6 bases from V and 7 from J; bases not matched to a gene: 0. Germline V gene sequence: CDR1 MNHEY, CDR2 SVGAGI. This CDR3 is 12 amino acids long. This chain's CDR3 is CASRDRGNEQFF. The CDR3 DNA reads as TGTGCCAGCAGGGACAGGGGGAATGAGCAGTTCTTC.